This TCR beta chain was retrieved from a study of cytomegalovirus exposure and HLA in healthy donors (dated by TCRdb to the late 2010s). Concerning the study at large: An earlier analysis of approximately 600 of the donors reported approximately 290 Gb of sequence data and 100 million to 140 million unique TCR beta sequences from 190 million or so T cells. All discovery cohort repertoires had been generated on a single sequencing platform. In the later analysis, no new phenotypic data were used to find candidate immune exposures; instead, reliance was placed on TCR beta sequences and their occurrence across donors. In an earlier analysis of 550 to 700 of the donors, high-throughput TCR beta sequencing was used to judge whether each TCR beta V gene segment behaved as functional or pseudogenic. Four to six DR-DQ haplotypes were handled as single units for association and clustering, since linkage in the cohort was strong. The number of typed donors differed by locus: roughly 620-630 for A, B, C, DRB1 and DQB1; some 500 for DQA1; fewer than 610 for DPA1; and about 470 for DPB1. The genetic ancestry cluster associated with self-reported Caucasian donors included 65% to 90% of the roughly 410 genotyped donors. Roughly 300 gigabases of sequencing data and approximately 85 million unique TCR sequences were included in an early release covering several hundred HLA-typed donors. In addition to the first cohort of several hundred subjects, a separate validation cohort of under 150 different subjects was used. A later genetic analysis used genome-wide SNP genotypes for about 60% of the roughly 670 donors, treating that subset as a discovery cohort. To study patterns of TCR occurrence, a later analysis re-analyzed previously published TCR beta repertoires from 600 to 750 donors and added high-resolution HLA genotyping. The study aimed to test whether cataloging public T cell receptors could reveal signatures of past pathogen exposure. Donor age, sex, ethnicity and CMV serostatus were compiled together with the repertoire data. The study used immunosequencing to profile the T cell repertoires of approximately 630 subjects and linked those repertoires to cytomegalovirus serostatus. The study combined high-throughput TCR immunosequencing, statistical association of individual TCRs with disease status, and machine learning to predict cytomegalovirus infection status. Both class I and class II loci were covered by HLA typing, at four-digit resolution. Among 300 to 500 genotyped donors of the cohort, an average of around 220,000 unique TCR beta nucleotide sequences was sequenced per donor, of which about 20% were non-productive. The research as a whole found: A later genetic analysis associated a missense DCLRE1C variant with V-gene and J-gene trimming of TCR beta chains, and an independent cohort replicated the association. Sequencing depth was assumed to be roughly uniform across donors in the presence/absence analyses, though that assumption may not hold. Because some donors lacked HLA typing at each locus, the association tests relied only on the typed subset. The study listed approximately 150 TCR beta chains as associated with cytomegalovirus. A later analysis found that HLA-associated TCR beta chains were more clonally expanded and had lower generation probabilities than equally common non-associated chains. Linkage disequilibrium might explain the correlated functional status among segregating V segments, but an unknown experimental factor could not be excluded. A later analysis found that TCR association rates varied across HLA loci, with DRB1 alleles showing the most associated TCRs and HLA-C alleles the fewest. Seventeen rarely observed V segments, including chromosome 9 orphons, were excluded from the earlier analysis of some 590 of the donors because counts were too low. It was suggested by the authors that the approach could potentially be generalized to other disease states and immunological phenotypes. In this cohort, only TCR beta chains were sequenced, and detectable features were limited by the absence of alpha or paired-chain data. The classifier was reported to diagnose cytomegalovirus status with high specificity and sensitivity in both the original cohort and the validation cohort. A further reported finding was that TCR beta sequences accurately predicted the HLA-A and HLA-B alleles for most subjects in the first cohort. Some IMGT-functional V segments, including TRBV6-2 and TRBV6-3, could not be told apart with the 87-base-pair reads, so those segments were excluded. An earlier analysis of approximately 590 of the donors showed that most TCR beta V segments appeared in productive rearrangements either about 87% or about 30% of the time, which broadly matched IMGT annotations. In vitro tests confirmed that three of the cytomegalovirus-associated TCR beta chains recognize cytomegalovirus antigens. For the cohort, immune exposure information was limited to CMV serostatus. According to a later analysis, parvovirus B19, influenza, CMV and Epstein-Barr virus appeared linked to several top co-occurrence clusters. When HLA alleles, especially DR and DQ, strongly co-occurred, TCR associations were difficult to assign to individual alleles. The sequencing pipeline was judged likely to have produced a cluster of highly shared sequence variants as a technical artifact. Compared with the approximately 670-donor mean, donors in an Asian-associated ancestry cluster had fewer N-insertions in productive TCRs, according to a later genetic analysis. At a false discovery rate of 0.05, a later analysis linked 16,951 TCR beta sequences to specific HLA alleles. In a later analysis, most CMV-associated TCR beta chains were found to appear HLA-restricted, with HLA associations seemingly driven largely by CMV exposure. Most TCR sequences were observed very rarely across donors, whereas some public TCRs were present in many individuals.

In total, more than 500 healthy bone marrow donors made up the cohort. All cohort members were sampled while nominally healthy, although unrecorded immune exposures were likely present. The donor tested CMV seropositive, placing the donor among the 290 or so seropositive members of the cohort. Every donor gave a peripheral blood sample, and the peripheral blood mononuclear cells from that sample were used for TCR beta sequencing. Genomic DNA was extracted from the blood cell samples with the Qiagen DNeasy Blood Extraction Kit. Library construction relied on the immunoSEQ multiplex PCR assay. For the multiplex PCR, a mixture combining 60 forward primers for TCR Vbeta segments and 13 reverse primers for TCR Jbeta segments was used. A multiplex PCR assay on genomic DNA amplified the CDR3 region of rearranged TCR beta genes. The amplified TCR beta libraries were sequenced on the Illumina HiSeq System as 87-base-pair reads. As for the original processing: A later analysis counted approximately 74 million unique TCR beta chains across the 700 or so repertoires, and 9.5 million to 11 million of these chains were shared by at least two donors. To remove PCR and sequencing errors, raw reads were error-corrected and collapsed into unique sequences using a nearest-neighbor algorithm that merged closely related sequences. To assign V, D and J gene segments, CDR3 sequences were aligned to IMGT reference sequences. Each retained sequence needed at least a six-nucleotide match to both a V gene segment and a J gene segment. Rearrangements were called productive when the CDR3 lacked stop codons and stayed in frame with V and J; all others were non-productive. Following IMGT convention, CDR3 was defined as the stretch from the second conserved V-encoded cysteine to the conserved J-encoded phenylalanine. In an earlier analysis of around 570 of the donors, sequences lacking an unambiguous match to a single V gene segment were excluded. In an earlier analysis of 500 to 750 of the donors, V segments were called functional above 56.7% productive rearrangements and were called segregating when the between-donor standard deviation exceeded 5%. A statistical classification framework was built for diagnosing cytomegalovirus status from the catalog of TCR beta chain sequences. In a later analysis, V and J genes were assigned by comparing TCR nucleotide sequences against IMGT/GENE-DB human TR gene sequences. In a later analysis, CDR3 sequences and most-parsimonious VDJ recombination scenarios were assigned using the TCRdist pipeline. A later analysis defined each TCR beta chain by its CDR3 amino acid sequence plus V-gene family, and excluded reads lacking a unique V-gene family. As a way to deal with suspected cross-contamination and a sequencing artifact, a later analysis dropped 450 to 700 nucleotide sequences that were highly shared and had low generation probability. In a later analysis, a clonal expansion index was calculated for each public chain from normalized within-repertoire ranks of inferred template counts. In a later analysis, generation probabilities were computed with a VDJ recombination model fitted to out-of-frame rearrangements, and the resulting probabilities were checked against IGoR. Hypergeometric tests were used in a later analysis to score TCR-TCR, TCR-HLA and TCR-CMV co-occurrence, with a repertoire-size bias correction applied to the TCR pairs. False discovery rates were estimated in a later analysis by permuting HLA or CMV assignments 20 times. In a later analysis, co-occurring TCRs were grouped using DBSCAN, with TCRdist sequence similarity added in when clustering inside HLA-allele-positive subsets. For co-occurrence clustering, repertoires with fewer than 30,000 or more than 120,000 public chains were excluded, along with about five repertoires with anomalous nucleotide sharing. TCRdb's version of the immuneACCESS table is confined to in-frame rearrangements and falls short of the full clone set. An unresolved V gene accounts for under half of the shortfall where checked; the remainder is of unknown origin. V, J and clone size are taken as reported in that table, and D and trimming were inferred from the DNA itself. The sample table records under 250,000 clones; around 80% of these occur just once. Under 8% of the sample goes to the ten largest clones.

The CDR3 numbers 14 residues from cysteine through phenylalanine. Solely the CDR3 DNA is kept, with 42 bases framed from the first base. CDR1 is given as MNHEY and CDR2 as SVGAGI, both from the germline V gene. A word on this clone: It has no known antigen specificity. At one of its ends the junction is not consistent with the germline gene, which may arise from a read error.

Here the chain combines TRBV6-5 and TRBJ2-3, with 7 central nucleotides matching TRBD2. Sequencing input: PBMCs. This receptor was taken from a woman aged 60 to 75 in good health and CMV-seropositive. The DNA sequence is TGTGCCAGCAGTCAAAGGGACTATCCAGACACGCAGTATTTT. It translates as CASSQRDYPDTQYF.